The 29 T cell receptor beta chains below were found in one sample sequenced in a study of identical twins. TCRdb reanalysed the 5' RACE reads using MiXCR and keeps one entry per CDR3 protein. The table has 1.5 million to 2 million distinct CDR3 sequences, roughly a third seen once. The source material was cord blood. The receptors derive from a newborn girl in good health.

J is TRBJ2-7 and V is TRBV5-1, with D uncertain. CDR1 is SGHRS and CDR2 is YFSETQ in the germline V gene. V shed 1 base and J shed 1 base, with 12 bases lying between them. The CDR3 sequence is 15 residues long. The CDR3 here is CASSLSNSGSYEQYF. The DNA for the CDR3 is TGCGCCAGCAGCTTGTCTAACTCGGGTTCCTACGAGCAGTACTTC. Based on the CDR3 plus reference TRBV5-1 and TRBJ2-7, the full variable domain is KAGVTQTPRYLIKTRGQQVTLSCSPISGHRSVSWYQQTPGQGLQFLFEYFSETQRNKGNFPGRFSGRQFSNSRSEMNVSTLELGDSALYLCASSLSNSGSYEQYFGPGTRLTVT.

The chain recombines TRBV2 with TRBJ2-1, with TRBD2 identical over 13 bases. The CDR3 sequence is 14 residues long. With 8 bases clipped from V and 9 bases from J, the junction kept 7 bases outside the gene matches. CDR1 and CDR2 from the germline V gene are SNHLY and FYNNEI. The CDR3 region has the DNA TGTGCCAGCGATTGGACTAGCGGGGGTGGTGAGCAGTTCTTC. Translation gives CASDWTSGGGEQFF. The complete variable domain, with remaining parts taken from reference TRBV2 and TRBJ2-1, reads EPEVTQTPSHQVTQMGQEVILRCVPISNHLYFYWYRQILGQKVEFLVSFYNNEISEKSEIFDDQFSVERPDGSNFTLKIRSTKLEDSAMYFCASDWTSGGGEQFFGPGTRLTVL.

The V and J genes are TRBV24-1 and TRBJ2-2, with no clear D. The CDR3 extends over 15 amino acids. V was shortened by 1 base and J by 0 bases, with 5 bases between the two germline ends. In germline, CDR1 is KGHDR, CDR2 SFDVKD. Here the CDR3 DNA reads TGTGCCACCAGTGATTTCACCGCGAACACCGGGGAGCTGTTTTTT. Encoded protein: CATSDFTANTGELFF.

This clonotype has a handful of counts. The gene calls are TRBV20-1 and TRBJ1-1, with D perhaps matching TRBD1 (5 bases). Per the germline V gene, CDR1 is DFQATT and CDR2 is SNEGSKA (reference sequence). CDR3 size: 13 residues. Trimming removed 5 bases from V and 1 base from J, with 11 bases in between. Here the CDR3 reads CSAEDNPNTEAFF. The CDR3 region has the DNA TGCAGTGCTGAGGACAACCCGAACACTGAAGCTTTCTTT.

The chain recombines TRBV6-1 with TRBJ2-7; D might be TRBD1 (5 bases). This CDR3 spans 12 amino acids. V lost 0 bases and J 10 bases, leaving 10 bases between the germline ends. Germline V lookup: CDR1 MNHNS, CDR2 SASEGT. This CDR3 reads CASSEAAGNQYF. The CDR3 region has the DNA TGTGCCAGCAGTGAAGCAGCAGGGAACCAGTACTTC.

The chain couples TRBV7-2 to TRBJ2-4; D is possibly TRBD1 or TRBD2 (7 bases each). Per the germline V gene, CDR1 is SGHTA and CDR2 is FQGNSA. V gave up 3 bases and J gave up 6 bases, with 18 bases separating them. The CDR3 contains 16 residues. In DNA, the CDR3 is TGTGCCAGCAGCTTCAGGGGGGGCCGAGGTCGAAACATTCAGTACTTC. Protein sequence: CASSFRGGRGRNIQYF.

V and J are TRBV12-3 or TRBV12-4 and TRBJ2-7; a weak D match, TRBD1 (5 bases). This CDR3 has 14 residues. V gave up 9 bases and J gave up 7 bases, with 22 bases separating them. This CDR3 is CASRPLAEDNEQYF. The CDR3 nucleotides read TGTGCCAGTAGGCCTTTGGCAGAGGACAATGAGCAGTACTTC.

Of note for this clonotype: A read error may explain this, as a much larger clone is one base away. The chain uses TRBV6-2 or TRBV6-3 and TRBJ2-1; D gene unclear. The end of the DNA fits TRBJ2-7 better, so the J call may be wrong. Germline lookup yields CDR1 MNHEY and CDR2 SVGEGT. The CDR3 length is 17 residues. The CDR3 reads CASSYFRVSWSYNEQYF. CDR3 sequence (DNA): TGTGCCAGCAGTTACTTCCGGGTCTCCTGGTCCTACAATGAGCAGTACTTC.

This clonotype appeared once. CDR3 nucleotides: TGCAGTGCTAGAGTGGAAAACCGGGAGGGAGACTATGGCTACACCTTC. Amino acids: CSARVENREGDYGYTF. V usage is TRBV20-1 and J usage is TRBJ1-2; no clear D. This CDR3 is built from 16 residues. V lost 1 base and J lost 3, with 18 bases in between. From germline, CDR1 is DFQATT and CDR2 SNEGSKA (reference sequence).

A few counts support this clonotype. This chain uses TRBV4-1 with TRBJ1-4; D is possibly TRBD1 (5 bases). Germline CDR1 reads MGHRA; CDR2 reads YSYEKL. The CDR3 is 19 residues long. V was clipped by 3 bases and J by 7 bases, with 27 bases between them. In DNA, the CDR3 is TGCGCCAGCAGCCAGCCTTTCCCCGTAGACAGCCCAAAGGGTGAAAAACTGTTTTTT. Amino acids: CASSQPFPVDSPKGEKLFF.

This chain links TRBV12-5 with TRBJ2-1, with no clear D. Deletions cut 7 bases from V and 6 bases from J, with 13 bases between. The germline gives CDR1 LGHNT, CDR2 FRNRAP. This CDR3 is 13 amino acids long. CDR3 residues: CASALGPSNEQFF. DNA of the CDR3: TGTGCTAGTGCTCTTGGCCCCTCCAATGAGCAGTTCTTC. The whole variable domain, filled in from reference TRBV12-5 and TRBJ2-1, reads DARVTQTPRHKVTEMGQEVTMRCQPILGHNTVFWYRQTMMQGLELLAYFRNRAPLDDSGMPKDRFSAEMPDATLATLKIQPSEPRDSAVYFCASALGPSNEQFFGPGTRLTVL.

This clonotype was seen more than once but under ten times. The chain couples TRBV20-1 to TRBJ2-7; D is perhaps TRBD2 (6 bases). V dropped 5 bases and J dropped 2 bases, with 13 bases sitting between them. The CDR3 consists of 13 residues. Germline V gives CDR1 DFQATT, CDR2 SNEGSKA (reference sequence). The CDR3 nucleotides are TGCAGTGCTCCCGTCGGGAGCCCCTACGAGCAGTACTTC. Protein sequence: CSAPVGSPYEQYF.

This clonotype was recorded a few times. The CDR3: CASSQELGLADYEQYF. CDR3 nucleotide sequence: TGTGCCAGCAGCCAAGAGTTGGGACTAGCGGACTACGAGCAGTACTTC. V gene TRBV4-2 combines with J gene TRBJ2-7, with 11 bases lining up with TRBD2. This CDR3 is built from 16 residues. Germline CDR1 and CDR2: LGHNA and YNFKEQ. The trim removed 0 bases at V and 3 bases at J, leaving 4 bases unmatched.

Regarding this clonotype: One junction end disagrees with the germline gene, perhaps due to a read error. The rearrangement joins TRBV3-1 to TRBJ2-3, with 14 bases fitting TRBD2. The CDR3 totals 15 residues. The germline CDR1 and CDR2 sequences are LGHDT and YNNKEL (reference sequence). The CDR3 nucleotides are TGTGCCAGCAGGCGACTAGCGGGAGGGATAGATATGCAGTATTTT. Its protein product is CASRRLAGGIDMQYF.

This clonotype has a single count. CDR3 DNA: TGTGCCAGCACTACGACAGGGCTCCTCGTAGGCGAGCAGTACTTC. As protein: CASTTTGLLVGEQYF. The gene calls are TRBV6-1 and TRBJ2-5, with TRBD1 identical over 7 bases. The J call may be faulty, since TRBJ2-7 better matches the DNA end. CDR1 and CDR2 (germline): MNHNS, SASEGT. This CDR3 region has 15 residues.

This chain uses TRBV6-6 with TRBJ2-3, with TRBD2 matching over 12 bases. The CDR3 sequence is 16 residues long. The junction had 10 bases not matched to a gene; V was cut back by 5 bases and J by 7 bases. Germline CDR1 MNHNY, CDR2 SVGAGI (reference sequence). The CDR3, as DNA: TGTGCCAGCAGTCCACTAGCGGGGGGTACCAACTATACGCAGTATTTT. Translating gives CASSPLAGGTNYTQYF.

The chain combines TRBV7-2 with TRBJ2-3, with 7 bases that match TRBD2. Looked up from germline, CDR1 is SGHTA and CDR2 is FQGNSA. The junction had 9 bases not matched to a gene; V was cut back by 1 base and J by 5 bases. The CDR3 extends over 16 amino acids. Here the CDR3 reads CASSLGGGYGGDTQYF. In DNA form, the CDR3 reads TGTGCCAGCAGCTTAGGCGGGGGATATGGCGGAGATACGCAGTATTTT.

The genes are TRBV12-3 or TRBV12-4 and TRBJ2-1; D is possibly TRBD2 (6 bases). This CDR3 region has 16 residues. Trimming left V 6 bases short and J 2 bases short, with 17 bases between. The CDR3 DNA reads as TGTGCCAGCAGGGGGGATACGGGAGTCCCCTACAATGAGCAGTTCTTC. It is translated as CASRGDTGVPYNEQFF.

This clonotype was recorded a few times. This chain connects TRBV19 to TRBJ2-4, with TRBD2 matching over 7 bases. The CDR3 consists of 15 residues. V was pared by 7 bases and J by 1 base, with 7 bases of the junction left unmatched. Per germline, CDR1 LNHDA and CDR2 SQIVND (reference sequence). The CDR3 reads CASKLSGGAKNIQYF. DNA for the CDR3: TGTGCCAGTAAGCTCTCCGGGGGGGCCAAAAACATTCAGTACTTC.

CDR3 nucleotides: TGTGCCAGCAGTGTTCAGCGGGAGTTAGACACAGATACGCAGTATTTT. It yields the protein CASSVQRELDTDTQYF. The chain combines TRBV28 with TRBJ2-3; 8 nucleotides align to TRBD2. J gave up 2 bases and V 5 bases, and 9 bases lay outside the gene matches. The CDR3 loop spans 16 amino acids. Per germline, CDR1 MDHEN and CDR2 SYDVKM.

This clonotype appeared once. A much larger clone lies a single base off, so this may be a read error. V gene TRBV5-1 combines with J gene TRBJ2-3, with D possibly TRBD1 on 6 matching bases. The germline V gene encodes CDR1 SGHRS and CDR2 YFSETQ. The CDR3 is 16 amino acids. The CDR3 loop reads CASSLAQGRSTGTQYF. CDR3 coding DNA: TGCGCCAGCAGCTTGGCGCAGGGGCGTAGTACAGGTACGCAGTATTTT.

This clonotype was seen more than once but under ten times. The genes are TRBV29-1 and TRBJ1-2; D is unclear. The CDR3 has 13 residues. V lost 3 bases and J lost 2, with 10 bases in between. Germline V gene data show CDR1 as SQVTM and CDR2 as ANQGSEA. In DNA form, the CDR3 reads TGCAGCGTTGATATCATCCTAAACTATGGCTACACCTTC. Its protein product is CSVDIILNYGYTF.

This CDR3 reads CASSLREDGWGGYTF. The CDR3, as DNA: TGTGCCAGCAGTTTAAGGGAAGACGGATGGGGTGGCTACACCTTC. The rearrangement uses TRBV12-3 or TRBV12-4 and TRBJ1-2; D not resolved. This CDR3 comprises 15 residues. V was pared by 2 bases and J by 7 bases, with 17 bases between.

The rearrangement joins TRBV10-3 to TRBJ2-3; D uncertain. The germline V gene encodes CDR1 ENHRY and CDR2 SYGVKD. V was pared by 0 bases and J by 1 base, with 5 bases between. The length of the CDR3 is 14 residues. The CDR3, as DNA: TGTGCCATCAGTGAGTCGGTCGGCACAGATACGCAGTATTTT. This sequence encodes CAISESVGTDTQYF.

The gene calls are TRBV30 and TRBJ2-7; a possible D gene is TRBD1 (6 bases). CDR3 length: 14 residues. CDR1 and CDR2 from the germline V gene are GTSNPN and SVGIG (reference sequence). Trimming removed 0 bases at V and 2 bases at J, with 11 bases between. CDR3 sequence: CAWSVKGVAYEQYF. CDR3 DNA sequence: TGTGCCTGGAGTGTAAAGGGGGTTGCCTACGAGCAGTACTTC.

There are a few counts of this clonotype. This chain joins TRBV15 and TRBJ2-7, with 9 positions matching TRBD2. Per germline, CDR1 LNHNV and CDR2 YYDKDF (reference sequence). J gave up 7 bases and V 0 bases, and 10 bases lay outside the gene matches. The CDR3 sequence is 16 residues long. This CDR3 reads CATSRELAGVYNEQYF. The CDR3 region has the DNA TGTGCCACCAGCAGAGAATTAGCGGGGGTTTACAATGAGCAGTACTTC.

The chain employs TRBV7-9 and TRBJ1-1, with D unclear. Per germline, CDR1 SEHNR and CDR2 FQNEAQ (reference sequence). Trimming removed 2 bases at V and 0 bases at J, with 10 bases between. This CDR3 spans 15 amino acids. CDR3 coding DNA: TGTGCCAGCAGCTTACTGTCCGGTCTGAACACTGAAGCTTTCTTT. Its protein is CASSLLSGLNTEAFF.

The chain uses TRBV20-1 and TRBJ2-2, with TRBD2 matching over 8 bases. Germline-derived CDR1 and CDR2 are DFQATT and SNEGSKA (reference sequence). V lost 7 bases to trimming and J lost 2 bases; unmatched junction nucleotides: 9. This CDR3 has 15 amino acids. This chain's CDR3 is CSVTSTSGNTGELFF. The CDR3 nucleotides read TGCAGTGTCACCTCCACTAGCGGCAACACCGGGGAGCTGTTTTTT.

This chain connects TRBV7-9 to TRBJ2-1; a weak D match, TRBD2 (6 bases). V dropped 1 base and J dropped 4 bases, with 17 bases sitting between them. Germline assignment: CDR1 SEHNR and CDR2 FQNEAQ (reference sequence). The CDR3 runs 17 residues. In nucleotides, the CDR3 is TGTGCCAGCAGCTTAGAGACCCGACTAGGCCTATACAATGAGCAGTTCTTC. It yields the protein CASSLETRLGLYNEQFF.